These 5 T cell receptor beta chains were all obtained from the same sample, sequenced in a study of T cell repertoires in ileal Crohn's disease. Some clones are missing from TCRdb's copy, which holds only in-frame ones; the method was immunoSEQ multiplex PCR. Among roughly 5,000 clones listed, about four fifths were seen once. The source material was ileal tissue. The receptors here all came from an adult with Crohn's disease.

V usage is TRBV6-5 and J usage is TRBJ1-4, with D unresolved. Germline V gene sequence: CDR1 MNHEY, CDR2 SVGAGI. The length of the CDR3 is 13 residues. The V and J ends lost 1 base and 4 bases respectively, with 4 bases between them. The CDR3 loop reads CASSYFRNEKLFF. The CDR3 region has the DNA TGTGCCAGCAGTTACTTTCGTAATGAAAAACTGTTTTTT.

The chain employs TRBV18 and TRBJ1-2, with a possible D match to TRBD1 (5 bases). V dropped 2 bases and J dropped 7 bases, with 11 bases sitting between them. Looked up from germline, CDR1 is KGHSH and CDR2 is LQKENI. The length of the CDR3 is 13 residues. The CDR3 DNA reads TGTGCCAGCTCACCAGCACAGGACGTTGGCTACACCTTC. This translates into CASSPAQDVGYTF.

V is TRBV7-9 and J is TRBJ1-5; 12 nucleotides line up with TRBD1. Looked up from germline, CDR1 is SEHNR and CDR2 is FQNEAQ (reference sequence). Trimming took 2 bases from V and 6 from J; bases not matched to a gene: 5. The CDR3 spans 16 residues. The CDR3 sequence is CASSLSWDRGPQPQHF. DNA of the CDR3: TGTGCCAGCAGCTTAAGTTGGGACAGGGGGCCTCAGCCCCAGCATTTT.

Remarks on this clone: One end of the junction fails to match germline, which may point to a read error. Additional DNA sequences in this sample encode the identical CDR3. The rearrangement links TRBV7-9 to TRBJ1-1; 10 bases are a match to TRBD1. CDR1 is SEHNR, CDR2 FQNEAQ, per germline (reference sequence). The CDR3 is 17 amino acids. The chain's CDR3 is CASRYPAGTGAGTEAFF. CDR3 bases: TGTGCCAGCAGATACCCCGCAGGGACAGGGGCCGGGACTGAAGCCTTCTTT. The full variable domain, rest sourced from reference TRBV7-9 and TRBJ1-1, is DTGVSQNPRHKITKRGQNVTFRCDPISEHNRLYWYRQTLGQGPEFLTYFQNEAQLEKSRLLSDRFSAERPKGSFSTLEIQRTEQGDSAMYLCASRYPAGTGAGTEAFFGQGTRLTVV.

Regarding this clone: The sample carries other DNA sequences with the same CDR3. The CDR3 DNA reads TGTGCCAGCAGCTTGGACAGGGGGAAGAGGTCCTATAATTCACCCCTCCACTTT. It translates to CASSLDRGKRSYNSPLHF. This chain joins TRBV13 and TRBJ1-6; 10 nucleotides align to TRBD1. Germline CDR1 and CDR2: PRHDT and FYEKMQ (reference sequence). The CDR3 totals 18 residues. Unmatched junction bases numbered 6, after V lost 3 bases and J lost 1 base.